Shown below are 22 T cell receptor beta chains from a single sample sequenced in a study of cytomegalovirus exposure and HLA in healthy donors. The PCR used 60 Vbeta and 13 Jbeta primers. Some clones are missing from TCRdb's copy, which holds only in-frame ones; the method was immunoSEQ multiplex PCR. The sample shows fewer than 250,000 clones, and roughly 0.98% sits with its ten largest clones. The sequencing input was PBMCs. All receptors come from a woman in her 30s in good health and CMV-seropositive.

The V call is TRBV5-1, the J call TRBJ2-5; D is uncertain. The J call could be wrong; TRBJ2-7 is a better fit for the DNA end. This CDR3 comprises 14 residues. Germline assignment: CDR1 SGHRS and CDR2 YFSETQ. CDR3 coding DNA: TGCGCCAGCAGCTTGGCGCCGGGTTCCTACGAGCAGTACTTC. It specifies CASSLAPGSYEQYF.

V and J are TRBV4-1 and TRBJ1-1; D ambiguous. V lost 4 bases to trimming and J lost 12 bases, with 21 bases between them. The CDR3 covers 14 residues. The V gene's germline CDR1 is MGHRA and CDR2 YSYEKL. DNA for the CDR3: TGCGCCAGCAGCCTGATCCCCGAGGGAGTGAATCCTTTCTTT. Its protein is CASSLIPEGVNPFF.

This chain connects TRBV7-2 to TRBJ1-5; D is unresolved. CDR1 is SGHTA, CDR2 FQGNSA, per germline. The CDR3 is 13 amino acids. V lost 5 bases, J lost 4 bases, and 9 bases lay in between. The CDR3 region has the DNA TGTGCCAGCAGCCGCACGAGGAATCAGCCCCAGCATTTT. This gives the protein CASSRTRNQPQHF.

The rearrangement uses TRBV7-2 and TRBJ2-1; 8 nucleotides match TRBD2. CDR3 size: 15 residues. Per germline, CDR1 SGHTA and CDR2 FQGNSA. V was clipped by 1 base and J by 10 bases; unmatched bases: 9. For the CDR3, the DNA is TGTGCCAGCAGCTTAGGAGCGGGAGCGCTTGAGGAGCAGTTCTTC. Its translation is CASSLGAGALEEQFF.

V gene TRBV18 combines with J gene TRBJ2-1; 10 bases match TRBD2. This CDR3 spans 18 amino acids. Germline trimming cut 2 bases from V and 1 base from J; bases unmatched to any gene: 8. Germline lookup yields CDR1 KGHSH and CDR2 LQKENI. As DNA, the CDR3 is TGTGCCAGCTCACCAGGAGGAATACTAGCGGGGTCCTACAATGAGCAGTTCTTC. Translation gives CASSPGGILAGSYNEQFF.

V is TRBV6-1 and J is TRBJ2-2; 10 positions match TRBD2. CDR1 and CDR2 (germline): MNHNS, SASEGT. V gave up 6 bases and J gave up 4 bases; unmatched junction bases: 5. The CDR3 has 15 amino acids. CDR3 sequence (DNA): TGTGCCAGCAGGCCTAGCGGGAGAGGCACCGGGGAGCTGTTTTTT. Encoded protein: CASRPSGRGTGELFF.

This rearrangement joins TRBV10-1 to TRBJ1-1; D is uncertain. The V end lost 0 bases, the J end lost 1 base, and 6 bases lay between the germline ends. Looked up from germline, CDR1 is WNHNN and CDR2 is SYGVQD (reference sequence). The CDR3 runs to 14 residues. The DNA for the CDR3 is TGCGCCAGCAGTGAGTCCAGGCGGAACACTGAAGCTTTCTTT. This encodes CASSESRRNTEAFF.

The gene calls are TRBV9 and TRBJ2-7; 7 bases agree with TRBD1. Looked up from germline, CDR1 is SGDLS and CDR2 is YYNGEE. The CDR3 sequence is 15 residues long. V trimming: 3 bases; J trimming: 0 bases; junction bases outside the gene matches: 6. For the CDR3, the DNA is TGTGCCAGCAGCGAGAGACAGGGTTTCTCCTACGAGCAGTACTTC. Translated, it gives CASSERQGFSYEQYF.

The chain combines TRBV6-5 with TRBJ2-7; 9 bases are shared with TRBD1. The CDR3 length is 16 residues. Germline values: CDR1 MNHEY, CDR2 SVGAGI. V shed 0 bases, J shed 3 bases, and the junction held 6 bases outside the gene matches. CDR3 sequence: CASSYSRGQGNYEQYF. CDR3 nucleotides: TGTGCCAGCAGTTACTCACGGGGACAGGGAAACTACGAGCAGTACTTC.

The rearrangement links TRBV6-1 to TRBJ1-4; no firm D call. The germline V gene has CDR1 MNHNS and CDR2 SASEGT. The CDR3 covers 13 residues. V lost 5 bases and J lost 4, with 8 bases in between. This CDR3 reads CASSRRGNEKLFF. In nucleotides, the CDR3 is TGTGCCAGCAGTCGAAGAGGTAATGAAAAACTGTTTTTT.

The chain's CDR3 is CASSGQGHTEAFF. The CDR3 nucleotides are TGTGCCAGCTCGGGACAGGGCCACACTGAAGCTTTCTTT. This chain connects TRBV6-1 to TRBJ1-1; the match to TRBD1 covers 9 bases. CDR1 and CDR2 from the germline V gene are MNHNS and SASEGT. The CDR3 is 13 amino acids. J was trimmed by 3 bases and V by 8 bases; bases with no gene match: 4.

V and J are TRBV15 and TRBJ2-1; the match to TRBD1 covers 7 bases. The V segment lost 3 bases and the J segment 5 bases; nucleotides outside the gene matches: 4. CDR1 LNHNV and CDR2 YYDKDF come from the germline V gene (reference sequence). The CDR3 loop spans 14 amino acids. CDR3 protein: CATSRGDRHNEQFF. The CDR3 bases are TGTGCCACCAGCAGGGGGGACAGACACAATGAGCAGTTCTTC.

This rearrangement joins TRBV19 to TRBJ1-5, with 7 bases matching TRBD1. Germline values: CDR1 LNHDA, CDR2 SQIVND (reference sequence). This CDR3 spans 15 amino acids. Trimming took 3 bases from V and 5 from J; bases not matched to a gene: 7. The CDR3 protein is CASSIYRGQDQPQHF. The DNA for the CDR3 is TGTGCCAGTAGTATTTACAGGGGCCAGGATCAGCCCCAGCATTTT.

The CDR3 loop reads CASSALVRGETQYF. CDR3 bases: TGTGCCAGCAGCGCACTAGTACGAGGAGAGACCCAGTACTTC. V gene TRBV9 combines with J gene TRBJ2-5; TRBD2 might be the D (5 bases). Trimming pared 3 bases from V and 4 bases from J, leaving 13 bases between. The germline V gene encodes CDR1 SGDLS and CDR2 YYNGEE. The CDR3 totals 14 residues.

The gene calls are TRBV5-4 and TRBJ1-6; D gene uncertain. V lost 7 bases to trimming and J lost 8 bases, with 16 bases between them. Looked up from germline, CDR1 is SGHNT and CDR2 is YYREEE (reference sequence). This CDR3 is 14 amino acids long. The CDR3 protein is CASAYDLGDSPLHF. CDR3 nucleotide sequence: TGTGCCAGCGCCTACGACCTAGGTGATTCACCCCTCCACTTT.

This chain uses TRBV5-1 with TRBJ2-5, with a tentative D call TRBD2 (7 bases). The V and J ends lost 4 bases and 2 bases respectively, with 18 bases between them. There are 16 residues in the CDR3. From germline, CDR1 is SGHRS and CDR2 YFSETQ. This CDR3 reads CASSPWGPSGQETQYF. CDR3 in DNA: TGCGCCAGCAGCCCGTGGGGGCCTAGCGGTCAAGAGACCCAGTACTTC.

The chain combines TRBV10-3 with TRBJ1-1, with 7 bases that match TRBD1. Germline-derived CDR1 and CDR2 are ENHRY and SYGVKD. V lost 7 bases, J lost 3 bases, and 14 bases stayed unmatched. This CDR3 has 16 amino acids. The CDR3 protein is CAITRGTVTRDTEAFF. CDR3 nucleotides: TGTGCCATCACCCGAGGGACAGTCACTAGGGACACTGAAGCTTTCTTT.

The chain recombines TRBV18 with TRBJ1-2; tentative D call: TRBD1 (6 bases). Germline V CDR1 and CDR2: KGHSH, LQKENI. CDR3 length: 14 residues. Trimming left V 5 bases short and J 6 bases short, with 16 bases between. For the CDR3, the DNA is TGTGCCAGCTCAGCGGGTCAGGGGACCGATGGCTACACCTTC. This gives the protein CASSAGQGTDGYTF.

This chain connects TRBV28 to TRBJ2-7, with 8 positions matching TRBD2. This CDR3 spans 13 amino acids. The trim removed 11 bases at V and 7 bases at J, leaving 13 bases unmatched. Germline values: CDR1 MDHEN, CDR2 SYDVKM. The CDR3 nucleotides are TGTGCCGAGAGGGCTAGCGGGCTGGGGGAGCAGTACTTC. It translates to CAERASGLGEQYF. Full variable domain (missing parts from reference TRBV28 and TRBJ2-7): DVKVTQSSRYLVKRTGEKVFLECVQDMDHENMFWYRQDPGLGLRLIYFSYDVKMKEKGDIPEGYSVSREKKERFSLILESASTNQTSMYLCAERASGLGEQYFGPGTRLTVT.

CDR3 sequence (DNA): TGTGCCAGCAGCCGTGGGTTTAGATCGGGTTACGGGAGCAATCAGCCCCAGCATTTT. This codes for CASSRGFRSGYGSNQPQHF. The gene calls are TRBV7-8 and TRBJ1-5; D unresolved. CDR1 is SGHVS, CDR2 FQNEAQ, per germline. This CDR3 contains 19 residues. Trimming pared 5 bases from V and 1 base from J, leaving 24 bases between. Full variable domain (outside the CDR3, taken from reference TRBV7-8 and TRBJ1-5): GAGVSQSPRYKVAKRGQDVALRCDPISGHVSLFWYQQALGQGPEFLTYFQNEAQLDKSGLPSDRFFAERPEGSVSTLKIQRTQQEDSAVYLCASSRGFRSGYGSNQPQHFGDGTRLSIL.

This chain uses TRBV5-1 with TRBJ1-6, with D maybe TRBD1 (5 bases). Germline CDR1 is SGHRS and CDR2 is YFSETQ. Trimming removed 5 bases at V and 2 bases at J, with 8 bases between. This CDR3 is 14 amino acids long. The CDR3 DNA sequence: TGCGCCAGCAGTGGGGGGACCTATAATTCACCCCTCCACTTT. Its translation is CASSGGTYNSPLHF.

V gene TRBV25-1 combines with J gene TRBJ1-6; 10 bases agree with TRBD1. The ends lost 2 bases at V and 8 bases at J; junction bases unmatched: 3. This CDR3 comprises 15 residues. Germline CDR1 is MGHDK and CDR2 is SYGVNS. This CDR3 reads CASSERGTGDSPLHF. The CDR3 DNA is TGTGCCAGCAGTGAACGGGGGACAGGGGATTCACCCCTCCACTTT.